These 21 T cell receptor beta chains were sequenced from one sample in a study of regulatory T cells in long-lasting Graves disease. Time point specified: newly diagnosed GD, antithyroid drugs for less than 3 months. Scientists built the TCR library using RNA that was extracted from PBMCs. iRepertoire HTBI primers and Arm-PCR of CDR3 regions built TCR beta libraries. Each CDR3 protein gets one entry after TCRdb re-called the multiplex PCR reads with MiXCR. The data contain hundreds of thousands of distinct CDR3 sequences, about 16% of them singletons. This sample was shared with a second study, whose subject was T cells in Graves' hyperthyroidism and ophthalmopathy.

The sequencing used peripheral blood mononuclear cells (PBMCs), collected at new diagnosis, from a patient treated with antithyroid drugs. The receptors were gathered from a woman in her twenties or thirties with Graves disease.

Comment on this clonotype: At one end the junction does not follow the germline gene, possibly because of a read error. The V call is TRBV7-8, the J call TRBJ1-5, with TRBD1 matching 7 bases. Looked up from germline, CDR1 is SGHVS and CDR2 is FQNEAQ. The CDR3 extends over 18 amino acids. CDR3 protein: CASSQTSARGLGNQPQHF. CDR3 DNA sequence: TGCGCCAGCAGCCAAACATCTGCGAGGGGGCTGGGGAATCAGCCCCAGCATTTT.

This clonotype was seen many times. This chain connects TRBV10-3 to TRBJ1-2, with TRBD1 identical over 7 bases. Germline CDR1 and CDR2: ENHRY and SYGVKD. CDR3 size: 14 residues. Germline trimming cut 2 bases from V and 10 bases from J; bases unmatched to any gene: 10. The CDR3 nucleotides read TGTGCCATCAGTGAGCCCCGACAGGGTCAAGACTACACCTTC. It is translated as CAISEPRQGQDYTF.

This clonotype was detected ten times or more. The chain employs TRBV20-1 and TRBJ2-1; D may be TRBD2 (6 bases). V was pared by 6 bases and J by 3 bases, with 18 bases between. The V gene's germline CDR1 is DFQATT and CDR2 SNEGSKA (reference sequence). This CDR3 region has 15 residues. DNA of the CDR3: TGCAGTGCGGAACCCCCTAGCGTCTTCTACAATGAGCAGTTCTTC. It translates to CSAEPPSVFYNEQFF.

This clonotype was recorded at least ten times. This chain joins TRBV11-2 and TRBJ1-4, with D possibly being TRBD1 (6 bases). There are 16 residues in the CDR3. In germline, CDR1 is SGHAT, CDR2 FQNNGV. Between the trimmed V and J ends, which lost 4 bases and 10 bases, there was a span of 22 bases. The CDR3 nucleotides read TGTGCCAGCAGCTGGGAGGGGGGATCGCCCTTCGTAAAACTGTTTTTT. Translated: CASSWEGGSPFVKLFF.

The rearrangement uses TRBV27 and TRBJ2-5, with TRBD1 matching over 11 bases. Per the germline V gene, CDR1 is MNHEY and CDR2 is SMNVEV (reference sequence). V lost 8 bases and J lost 7; bases outside the gene matches: 9. The CDR3 covers 14 residues. CDR3 sequence (DNA): TGTGCCAGCCACGGGACAGGGGGTCTAAGGACCCAGTACTTC. Protein product: CASHGTGGLRTQYF.

The gene calls are TRBV4-1 and TRBJ2-7, with D possibly being TRBD2 (6 bases). CDR1 is MGHRA and CDR2 is YSYEKL in the germline V gene. This CDR3 region has 16 residues. Trimming removed 1 base from V and 5 bases from J, with 18 bases in between. For the CDR3, the DNA is TGCGCCAGCAGCCAAGTTTTGTCTAGCGTACACCACGAGCAGTACTTC. It is translated as CASSQVLSSVHHEQYF.

This CDR3 is CASSVEASAYEQYF. The CDR3, as DNA: TGTGCCAGCAGCGTAGAGGCTAGCGCCTACGAGCAGTACTTC. This chain joins TRBV9 and TRBJ2-7; D is perhaps TRBD2 (6 bases). V lost 0 bases, J lost 2 bases, and 9 bases lay in between. Germline V gene lookup returns CDR1 SGDLS and CDR2 YYNGEE. The CDR3 contains 14 residues.

J is TRBJ2-2 and V is TRBV7-9; a weak D match, TRBD2 (5 bases). Germline CDR1 reads SEHNR; CDR2 reads FQNEAQ (reference sequence). The CDR3 length is 14 residues. Trimming removed 3 bases from V and 6 bases from J, with 11 bases in between. The CDR3 DNA is TGTGCCAGCAGCTTTATTACCGGGGCCGGGGAGCTGTTTTTT. Amino acid sequence: CASSFITGAGELFF.

This clonotype was seen a few times. This chain links TRBV19 with TRBJ2-7, with D maybe TRBD2 (5 bases). There are 15 residues in the CDR3. V dropped 6 bases and J dropped 1 base, with 16 bases sitting between them. CDR1 LNHDA and CDR2 SQIVND come from the germline V gene (reference sequence). CDR3 protein: CASRVLGSESYEQYF. CDR3 sequence (DNA): TGTGCCAGTAGAGTGTTGGGGAGCGAATCCTACGAGCAGTACTTC.

The sample holds a few counts of this clonotype. The V and J genes are TRBV9 and TRBJ1-1; no clear D. CDR3 length equals 14 residues. Germline loops: CDR1 SGDLS, CDR2 YYNGEE. The V gene lost 3 bases and the J gene lost 0 bases, with 9 bases spanning the gap. The CDR3 coding sequence is TGTGCCAGCAGCGAGGAAGCCATGAACACTGAAGCTTTCTTT. The encoded protein is CASSEEAMNTEAFF.

The V gene is TRBV5-8, the J gene TRBJ1-2; 10 positions agree with TRBD1. With 2 bases clipped from V and 6 bases from J, the junction kept 4 bases outside the gene matches. The CDR3 covers 14 residues. From germline, CDR1 is SGHTS and CDR2 YDEGEE. CDR3 sequence: CASSFDRGRDGYTF. In DNA, the CDR3 is TGTGCCAGCAGCTTTGACAGGGGGCGTGATGGCTACACCTTC.

The chain couples TRBV3-1 to TRBJ1-1, with 7 bases lining up with TRBD1. Unmatched junction bases numbered 7, after V lost 4 bases and J lost 2 bases. The germline CDR1 and CDR2 sequences are LGHDT and YNNKEL (reference sequence). The CDR3 spans 15 residues. The CDR3 spells CASSPRQGINTEAFF. As DNA, the CDR3 is TGTGCCAGCAGCCCCAGACAGGGAATAAACACTGAAGCTTTCTTT.

This clonotype was found many times. The genes are TRBV11-2 and TRBJ1-6; tentatively, D is TRBD1 (5 bases). CDR1 is SGHAT and CDR2 is FQNNGV in the germline V gene. This CDR3 is 20 amino acids long. V was cut by 1 base and J by 7 bases, with 26 bases left in between. In DNA form, the CDR3 reads TGTGCCAGCAGCTTAGTTCCCGGGACGTACTTGGGGAGATTGAATTCACCCCTCCACTTT. Residues: CASSLVPGTYLGRLNSPLHF.

Ten or more counts support this clonotype. This chain joins TRBV28 and TRBJ2-2, with a weak D call TRBD1 (5 bases). CDR3 size: 19 residues. Germline V gene lookup returns CDR1 MDHEN and CDR2 SYDVKM. Trimming took off 7 bases at V and 6 bases at J, with 30 bases between the two ends. CDR3 DNA: TGTGCCAGCACCACGTGGGTGGGGCATTCGTTTGAGCAGTCCGGGGAGCTGTTTTTT. Encoded protein: CASTTWVGHSFEQSGELFF.

This clonotype showed up many times. The chain uses TRBV29-1 and TRBJ1-2; 7 bases map to TRBD1. The CDR3 loop spans 12 amino acids. Unmatched junction bases numbered 8, after V lost 7 bases and J lost 6 bases. The germline V gene has CDR1 SQVTM and CDR2 ANQGSEA. This CDR3 is CSAFDRVNGYTF. The CDR3 DNA reads TGCAGCGCCTTCGACAGGGTGAATGGCTACACCTTC.

This clonotype appeared many times. This chain joins TRBV20-1 and TRBJ2-1; 9 bases match TRBD2. CDR3 size: 16 residues. V lost 0 bases, J lost 5 bases, and 8 bases stayed unmatched. The germline CDR1 and CDR2 sequences are DFQATT and SNEGSKA (reference sequence). For the CDR3, the DNA is TGCAGTGCTAGAGATTGGCGCGGGAGGGCCAACAATGAGCAGTTCTTC. Its translation is CSARDWRGRANNEQFF.

This clonotype was counted ten times or more. V usage is TRBV12-3 or TRBV12-4 and J usage is TRBJ1-2; 10 positions agree with TRBD1. V was clipped by 6 bases and J by 4 bases; unmatched bases: 5. The CDR3 has 14 residues. CDR3 sequence: CASRGQGFAYGYTF. The CDR3 coding sequence is TGTGCCAGCAGGGGACAGGGGTTCGCCTATGGCTACACCTTC.

This clonotype has at least ten counts. The chain employs TRBV2 and TRBJ1-1, with TRBD1 matching over 7 bases. Looked up from germline, CDR1 is SNHLY and CDR2 is FYNNEI. V was clipped by 1 base and J by 6 bases; unmatched bases: 5. The CDR3 is made up of 14 amino acids. The CDR3 DNA follows: TGTGCCAGCAGTGAAGTGGGGACAGCTTCTGAAGCTTTCTTT. It yields the protein CASSEVGTASEAFF.

This clonotype came up many times. A junction boundary mismatches the germline segment, possibly from a read error. This rearrangement joins TRBV28 to TRBJ1-5; the D is unclear. CDR3 length: 14 residues. Germline lookup yields CDR1 MDHEN and CDR2 SYDVKM. The CDR3 region is CASSLSGSNQPQHF. CDR3 nucleotide sequence: TGTGCCAGCAGCTTATCGGGCAGCAATCAGCCCCAGCATTTT.

This clonotype showed up many times. The V call is TRBV7-3, the J call TRBJ2-1, with 11 bases matching TRBD1. The DNA end favors TRBJ2-5, so the J call may be wrong. Germline V gene sequence: CDR1 SGHTA, CDR2 FQGTGA. This CDR3 region has 16 residues. The CDR3 bases are TGTGCCAGCAGCAGATCAGGACAGGGGGCTCATGAGACCCAGTACTTC. Translation gives CASSRSGQGAHETQYF.

V and J are TRBV9 and TRBJ2-7; D remains ambiguous. CDR1 is SGDLS, CDR2 YYNGEE, per germline. The V gene lost 0 bases and the J gene lost 4 bases, with 8 bases spanning the gap. The CDR3 runs to 13 residues. CDR3 DNA sequence: TGTGCCAGCAGCGTAGGCGTGGGATACGAGCAGTACTTC. Its translation is CASSVGVGYEQYF.